The 21 T cell receptor beta chains in this list originate from one sample, sequenced in a study of T cells in women clearing cervical HPV infection. Sequencing used immunoSEQ multiplex PCR; TCRdb keeps in-frame clones, though not all of them. Its listing shows some 40,000 clones. The sequenced sample consisted of blood buffy coat. Every receptor here comes from a woman aged 18 to 69 with a cervical HPV16 infection that either progressed to CIN3+ or cleared (not recorded which).

As concerns this clone: The read is 3 residues too short to cover the CDR3 end, so that end is filled in from the germline J gene. The chain employs TRBV5-4 and TRBJ1-2; no reliable D call. Trimming shortened V by 4 bases and J by 4 bases, and 14 bases separated the two germline ends. The V gene's germline CDR1 is SGHNT and CDR2 YYREEE (reference sequence). The length of the CDR3 is 14 residues. The CDR3 DNA, read in part, is TGTGCCAGCAGCCACATCGACACAACCTATGGC. Translation: CASSHIDTTYG. In full, the CDR3 is CASSHIDTTYGYTF.

As regards this clone: The CDR3 end falls 3 residues outside the read, so it is completed with the germline J gene. The chain has TRBV6-1 and TRBJ2-2, with TRBD1 matching 7 bases. With V trimmed by 3 bases and J by 2 bases, 6 bases remained unmatched. The CDR3 contains 16 residues. Per germline, CDR1 MNHNS and CDR2 SASEGT. CDR3 loop: CASSDDRAQNTGELFF. The DNA read from the CDR3 is TGTGCCAGCAGTGATGACAGGGCCCAAAACACCGGGGAG.

On this clone: The sequence runs out 3 residues before the end of the CDR3; the remainder is reconstructed from the germline J gene. V is TRBV5-1 and J is TRBJ1-3; D ambiguous. V gave up 2 bases and J gave up 2 bases, with 14 bases separating them. Germline V gene lookup returns CDR1 SGHRS and CDR2 YFSETQ. The CDR3 length is 16 residues. CDR3 loop: CASSLQHKGAGNTIYF. The DNA read from the CDR3 is TGCGCCAGCAGCTTACAGCATAAAGGAGCTGGAAACACC.

Concerning this clone itself: The read terminates 3 residues ahead of where the CDR3 ends, so the germline J gene completes it. The chain has TRBV20-1 and TRBJ1-3, with D possibly matching TRBD1 (5 bases). The CDR3 spans 13 residues. The V gene lost 3 bases and the J gene lost 3 bases, with 9 bases spanning the gap. In germline, CDR1 is DFQATT, CDR2 SNEGSKA (reference sequence). The part of the CDR3 DNA that was read is TGCAGTGCTAGGGGGCAGGGTGGAAACACC. Its protein product is CSARGQGGNT. The complete CDR3 reads CSARGQGGNTIYF.

Of note for this clone: The CDR3 is cut off 3 residues early in the read; its end comes from the germline J gene. This chain connects TRBV19 to TRBJ2-1, with 12 bases that match TRBD2. The CDR3 consists of 17 residues. Germline V gene lookup returns CDR1 LNHDA and CDR2 SQIVND (reference sequence). V gave up 4 bases and J gave up 6 bases; unmatched junction bases: 10. The covered CDR3 bases are TGTGCCAGTAGTAGCCCCCCCGGACTAGCGGGGCTCAATGAG. The encoded protein is CASSSPPGLAGLNE. The full CDR3 reads CASSSPPGLAGLNEQFF.

With regard to this clone: The read gets to within 3 residues of the CDR3 end, and the germline J gene fills in the rest. V is TRBV19 and J is TRBJ1-2; TRBD1 matches 9 bases. Germline V gives CDR1 LNHDA, CDR2 SQIVND (reference sequence). The V and J ends lost 4 bases and 2 bases, in that order; junction bases with no gene match: 2. The CDR3 consists of 14 residues. CDR3 sequence reads: CASSRGTGNYGYTF. The sequenced part of the CDR3 DNA is TGTGCCAGTAGTAGAGGGACAGGGAACTATGGC. The complete variable domain, with remaining parts taken from reference TRBV19 and TRBJ1-2, reads DGGITQSPKYLFRKEGQNVTLSCEQNLNHDAMYWYRQDPGQGLRLIYYSQIVNDFQKGDIAEGYSVSREKKESFPLTVTSAQKNPTAFYLCASSRGTGNYGYTFGSGTRLTVV.

Points on this clone: Read coverage stops 3 residues before the CDR3 terminus; the germline J gene supplies the remainder. The identical CDR3 is also encoded by other nucleotide sequences in the sample. J is TRBJ2-2 and V is TRBV10-3, with 10 bases fitting TRBD1. The CDR3 runs to 17 residues. The J segment lost 4 bases and the V segment lost 3 bases, leaving 8 bases of the junction unmatched. CDR1 and CDR2 from the germline V gene are ENHRY and SYGVKD. The chain's CDR3 is CAISDSDRGRVTGELFF. The covered CDR3 bases are TGTGCCATCAGTGATTCCGACAGGGGGCGCGTCACCGGGGAG.

The CDR3: CASSDGFNYGYTF. Partial CDR3 DNA: TGTGCCAGCAGTGATGGCTTCAACTATGGC. The chain employs TRBV2 and TRBJ1-2, with D unclear. The read finishes 3 residues shy of the CDR3 end, and the germline J gene is used to complete it. CDR1 and CDR2 from the germline V gene are SNHLY and FYNNEI. This CDR3 is 13 amino acids long. V was trimmed by 3 bases and J by 2 bases, leaving 7 bases between them.

A note on this clone: The CDR3 end is not reached by the read, which stops 3 residues before it; the germline J gene fills it in. The V call is TRBV18, the J call TRBJ2-6; a possible D gene is TRBD1 (6 bases). Germline lookup yields CDR1 KGHSH and CDR2 LQKENI. This CDR3 spans 18 amino acids. Deletions cut 3 bases from V and 0 bases from J, with 15 bases between. The CDR3 bases that were read are TGTGCCAGCTCACCGCGGACAGCGTCAGCCTCTGGGGCCAACGTC. This translates into CASSPRTASASGANV. The CDR3, in full, reads CASSPRTASASGANVLTF.

The CDR3 DNA, read in part, is TGTGCCAGTAGTACCCGTCTAGGGGTACCTTACGAG. Amino acids: CASSTRLGVPYE. In full, the CDR3 is CASSTRLGVPYEQYF. The V call is TRBV19, the J call TRBJ2-7; D perhaps matches TRBD1 (5 bases). The missing CDR3 end, 3 residues past where the read stops, is filled in from the germline J gene. Germline CDR1 LNHDA, CDR2 SQIVND (reference sequence). The V end was cut by 4 bases, the J end by 4 bases, with 17 bases between. The CDR3 runs 15 residues.

Comment on this clone: The sequenced fragment ends 3 residues before the CDR3 boundary, so the rest is inferred from the germline J gene. The chain uses TRBV4-1 and TRBJ1-1; perhaps TRBD1 as D (5 bases). Germline loops: CDR1 MGHRA, CDR2 YSYEKL. V was clipped by 0 bases and J by 4 bases, with 15 bases between them. The CDR3 is 16 residues long. The CDR3 loop reads CASSQEANTGGTEAFF. CDR3 bases read: TGCGCCAGCAGCCAAGAAGCGAACACCGGGGGCACTGAA.

On this clone: The read ends 3 residues before the CDR3 terminus; that terminus is restored from the germline J gene. The chain joins TRBV14 to TRBJ1-1, with D perhaps matching TRBD1 (5 bases). Looked up from germline, CDR1 is SGHDN and CDR2 is FVKESK. This CDR3 has 16 residues. V was clipped by 1 base and J by 0 bases, with 12 bases between them. The sequenced part of the CDR3 DNA is TGTGCCAGCAGCCAAGGGAACAGGAATTTGAACACTGAA. This codes for CASSQGNRNLNTE. The whole CDR3 sequence is CASSQGNRNLNTEAFF.

Concerning this clone itself: Read sequence stops 3 residues before the CDR3 end, and the germline J gene provides the missing end. The V and J genes are TRBV10-3 and TRBJ2-6; possible D gene TRBD1, 6 bases. Trimming shortened V by 6 bases and J by 2 bases, and 14 bases separated the two germline ends. This CDR3 contains 16 residues. CDR1 and CDR2 (germline): ENHRY, SYGVKD. CDR3 DNA (partial): TGTGCCATCAGCCGAGGGGACAATGCTGGGGCCAACGTC. Residues: CAISRGDNAGANV. The whole CDR3 protein reads CAISRGDNAGANVLTF.

As for this clone: The observed sequence ends 3 residues before the CDR3 terminus, with the missing tail filled in from the germline J gene. The chain links TRBV18 to TRBJ2-7; TRBD1 aligns across 9 bases. V lost 2 bases, J lost 5 bases, and 7 bases stayed unmatched. CDR1 is KGHSH and CDR2 is LQKENI in the germline V gene. This CDR3 has 15 amino acids. This CDR3 reads CASSPYPGQGNEQYF. The sequenced part of the CDR3 DNA is TGTGCCAGCTCACCATATCCGGGACAGGGCAACGAG.

Regarding this clone: The read comes to an end 3 residues before the CDR3 does, leaving the germline J gene to fill in the end. The rearrangement uses TRBV6-2 or TRBV6-3 and TRBJ2-1, with D tentatively TRBD2 (5 bases). Germline V gene data show CDR1 as MNHEY and CDR2 as SVGEGT. The CDR3 is 17 residues long. Between the trimmed V and J ends, which lost 0 bases and 1 base, there was a span of 13 bases. CDR3 DNA (partial): TGTGCCAGCAGTTACTCTGAACTAGACCCTTCCTACAATGAG. Translation gives CASSYSELDPSYNE. The full CDR3 protein reads CASSYSELDPSYNEQFF.

Concerning this clone itself: The observed sequence ends 3 residues before the CDR3 terminus, with the missing tail filled in from the germline J gene. The V call is TRBV20-1, the J call TRBJ2-1; 12 bases agree with TRBD2. J was trimmed by 6 bases and V by 0 bases; bases with no gene match: 6. Germline V gives CDR1 DFQATT, CDR2 SNEGSKA (reference sequence). The CDR3 consists of 16 residues. The CDR3 sequence: CSARDSRLAGVNEQFF. The part of the CDR3 DNA that was read is TGCAGTGCTAGAGATTCACGACTAGCGGGGGTCAATGAG.

In the case of this clone: The CDR3 goes on 3 residues after the read ends, and that part is filled in from the germline J gene. The chain uses TRBV24-1 and TRBJ2-3; D is unresolved. CDR1 is KGHDR, CDR2 SFDVKD, per germline. Trimming took off 4 bases at V and 0 bases at J, with 7 bases between the two ends. This CDR3 region has 14 residues. The part of the CDR3 DNA that was read is TGTGCCACCAGTGAGGCGGTTAGCACAGATACG. Translation gives CATSEAVSTDT. The entire CDR3 protein reads CATSEAVSTDTQYF.

On this clone itself: The read terminates 3 residues before the CDR3 end, so the remaining end is supplied by the germline J gene. The chain joins TRBV20-1 to TRBJ2-2; 7 positions agree with TRBD2. Germline V gene data show CDR1 as DFQATT and CDR2 as SNEGSKA (reference sequence). V lost 6 bases and J lost 1; bases outside the gene matches: 11. The CDR3 consists of 16 residues. The CDR3 loop reads CSATPGGMVNTGELFF. The covered CDR3 bases are TGCAGTGCCACCCCCGGGGGGATGGTGAACACCGGGGAG.

A word on this clone: The read ends 3 residues before the CDR3 terminus; that terminus is restored from the germline J gene. The chain employs TRBV12-3 or TRBV12-4 and TRBJ1-1; TRBD1 might be the D (5 bases). V was pared by 7 bases and J by 4 bases, with 13 bases between. CDR3 length equals 13 residues. The covered CDR3 bases are TGTGCCAGCACCACCGGGGGTAGCACTGAA. Translating it yields CASTTGGSTE. Given in full, the CDR3 is CASTTGGSTEAFF.

Points on this clone: The read finishes 3 residues shy of the CDR3 end, and the germline J gene is used to complete it. The sample has other DNA sequences that encode this CDR3 too. This chain connects TRBV20-1 to TRBJ1-2, with D possibly TRBD1 on 5 matching bases. Germline V gene lookup returns CDR1 DFQATT and CDR2 SNEGSKA (reference sequence). CDR3 size: 15 residues. V was trimmed by 4 bases and J by 0 bases, leaving 15 bases between them. This CDR3 reads CSATVAGAANYGYTF. Partial CDR3 DNA: TGCAGTGCTACAGTAGCTGGGGCAGCTAACTATGGC.

As for this clone: The read ends 3 residues before the CDR3 terminus; that terminus is restored from the germline J gene. The rearrangement links TRBV2 to TRBJ1-1; TRBD1 matches 7 bases. Per germline, CDR1 SNHLY and CDR2 FYNNEI. J gave up 4 bases and V 10 bases, and 9 bases lay outside the gene matches. This CDR3 region has 13 residues. CDR3 DNA (partial): TGTGCCAACGCAGGGGGGTTGGGCACTGAA. Protein product: CANAGGLGTE. The whole CDR3 protein is CANAGGLGTEAFF.